This record looks at one T cell receptor (beta chain) sequence and its context. Study processing details: Reference gene primer amplification gave nucleated cell count estimates. The repertoire was sequenced with immunoSEQ multiplex PCR; TCRdb's copy has only in-frame clones and lacks some. The V and J calls and clone size were taken over from that table, and D and trimming were inferred from the DNA. The data hold around 180,000 clones, with approximately 89% observed a single time. The data originate from a study of blood T cell repertoires in COVID-19. Study-level background: COVID-19 samples, acute and convalescent, were from the United States, Italy and Spain. T cells, B-cell-depleted T cells, or PBMCs supplied cDNA or gDNA.

Germline CDR1 and CDR2: PRHDT and FYEKMQ (reference sequence). The CDR3 has 15 residues. Trimming removed 5 bases from V and 2 bases from J, with 13 bases in between. The J gene is TRBJ1-3, the V gene TRBV13, with D perhaps TRBD1 (6 bases). Source material: peripheral blood. The source of this sequence is a man aged 40-49 years with active or convalescent COVID-19. CDR3 in amino acids: CASSRTGSTGNTIYF. Written as DNA, the CDR3 is TGTGCCAGCAGCCGAACAGGGTCAACTGGAAACACCATATATTTT.